A selection of T cell receptor beta chains follows, all from one sample in a study. One entry per CDR3 protein results from TCRdb running MiXCR on the 5' RACE reads. The sample has 20,000 to 25,000 distinct CDR3 sequences; approximately 28% are singletons. Specimen: tumor-infiltrating naive CD4+ T cells sorted from the breast tumor. The receptors originated from a female donor with breast cancer. Each CDR3 is given with its conserved first and last residue. D genes are given only for firm matches. The listing skips clone size in some rows; elsewhere it reads once, few, many or a size class.

len: 16; j_gene: TRBJ2-1; v_gene: TRBV24-1; abundance: NA; d_gene: TRBD2; CDR3aa: CATSDLPSGPYNEQFF; CDR3nt: TGCGCCACCAGTGATTTGCCTAGCGGGCCCTACAATGAGCAGTTCTTC
len: 15; j_gene: TRBJ2-3; v_gene: TRBV5-1; abundance: medium-sized; d_gene: NA; CDR3aa: CASSLERGSTDTQYF; CDR3nt: TGCGCCAGCAGCTTGGAGAGGGGCAGCACAGATACGCAGTATTTT
len: 17; j_gene: TRBJ1-2; v_gene: TRBV5-1; abundance: many; d_gene: NA; CDR3aa: CASRSPRTEGVSYGYTF; CDR3nt: TGCGCCAGCCGTAGTCCTCGGACAGAGGGTGTTTCCTATGGCTACACCTTC
len: 15; j_gene: TRBJ2-3; v_gene: TRBV7-6; abundance: few; d_gene: TRBD2; CDR3aa: CASSPSSGPEDTQYF; CDR3nt: TGTGCCAGCAGCCCTAGTAGCGGGCCGGAAGATACGCAGTATTTT
len: 16; j_gene: TRBJ2-7; v_gene: TRBV10-2; abundance: many; d_gene: NA; CDR3aa: CASSERWSGADYEQYF; CDR3nt: TGCGCCAGCAGTGAGCGCTGGTCAGGGGCTGACTACGAGCAGTACTTC
len: 14; j_gene: TRBJ2-1; v_gene: TRBV24-1; abundance: NA; d_gene: TRBD2; CDR3aa: CATSGSGSYNEQFF; CDR3nt: TGTGCCACCAGTGGTAGCGGGAGTTACAATGAGCAGTTCTTC
len: 15; j_gene: TRBJ2-1; v_gene: TRBV19; abundance: NA; d_gene: TRBD1; CDR3aa: CASSMTGGTCNEQFF; CDR3nt: TGCGCCAGTAGTATGACAGGGGGCACCTGCAATGAGCAGTTCTTC
len: 16; j_gene: TRBJ2-1; v_gene: TRBV4-1; abundance: medium-sized; d_gene: NA; CDR3aa: CASSQADLFSYNEQFF; CDR3nt: TGCGCCAGCAGCCAAGCGGATCTATTTTCCTACAATGAGCAGTTCTTC
len: 14; j_gene: TRBJ2-1; v_gene: TRBV19; abundance: NA; d_gene: TRBD2; CDR3aa: CASSISSGVNEQFF; CDR3nt: TGTGCCAGTAGTATTAGTAGCGGGGTCAATGAGCAGTTCTTC
len: 14; j_gene: TRBJ2-1; v_gene: TRBV5-4; abundance: NA; d_gene: TRBD2; CDR3aa: CASSPGLDYNGQFF; CDR3nt: TGTGCCAGCAGCCCAGGACTAGACTACAATGGGCAGTTCTTC
len: 15; j_gene: TRBJ2-1; v_gene: TRBV6-5; abundance: NA; d_gene: TRBD2; CDR3aa: CASKIGGLDYNEQFF; CDR3nt: TGTGCCAGCAAAATCGGGGGACTAGACTACAATGAGCAGTTCTTC
len: 14; j_gene: TRBJ2-1; v_gene: TRBV6-1; abundance: NA; d_gene: NA; CDR3aa: CATPGARGSYEQFF; CDR3nt: TGTGCCACCCCCGGGGCGCGTGGGAGCTATGAGCAGTTCTTC
len: 13; j_gene: TRBJ1-1; v_gene: TRBV29-1; abundance: few; d_gene: NA; CDR3aa: CSVVVRLNTEAFF; CDR3nt: TGCAGCGTTGTGGTCAGGCTGAACACTGAAGCTTTCTTT
len: 18; j_gene: TRBJ1-6; v_gene: TRBV5-1; abundance: NA; d_gene: NA; CDR3aa: CASSLNPGQGRTNSPLHF; CDR3nt: TGCGCCAGCAGCTTGAACCCAGGCCAGGGCAGAACCAATTCACCCCTCCACTTT
len: 18; j_gene: TRBJ2-1; v_gene: TRBV13; abundance: NA; d_gene: NA; CDR3aa: CASSPGGRGVKGDNEQFF; CDR3nt: TGTGCCAGCAGCCCGGGCGGGCGCGGCGTGAAGGGTGACAATGAGCAGTTCTTC
len: 16; j_gene: TRBJ2-7; v_gene: TRBV7-9; abundance: NA; d_gene: NA; CDR3aa: CASGLRGWTVTYEQYF; CDR3nt: TGTGCCAGCGGCTTAAGGGGTTGGACGGTGACCTACGAGCAGTACTTC
len: 17; j_gene: TRBJ2-3; v_gene: TRBV15; abundance: NA; d_gene: TRBD1; CDR3aa: CATSDGQGTRNTDTQYF; CDR3nt: TGTGCCACCAGCGATGGACAGGGGACGAGAAACACAGATACGCAGTATTTT
len: 14; j_gene: TRBJ1-3; v_gene: TRBV5-1; abundance: few; d_gene: NA; CDR3aa: CASSLGSSGNTIYF; CDR3nt: TGCGCCAGCAGCTTGGGGAGCTCTGGAAACACCATATATTTT
len: 14; j_gene: TRBJ2-7; v_gene: TRBV20-1; abundance: many; d_gene: TRBD1; CDR3aa: CSARGQGATYEQYF; CDR3nt: TGCAGTGCCCGGGGACAGGGGGCCACCTACGAGCAGTACTTC
len: 20; j_gene: TRBJ2-3; v_gene: TRBV18; abundance: many; d_gene: TRBD2; CDR3aa: CASSSRQTSGRELGTDTQYF; CDR3nt: TGTGCCAGCTCATCCCGGCAAACTAGCGGGAGAGAGTTGGGCACAGATACGCAGTATTTT
len: 14; j_gene: TRBJ1-5; v_gene: TRBV6-5; abundance: NA; d_gene: NA; CDR3aa: CASRGVNRNQPQHF; CDR3nt: TGTGCCAGCAGAGGGGTCAATCGCAATCAGCCCCAGCATTTT
len: 13; j_gene: TRBJ1-1; v_gene: TRBV6-2/TRBV6-3; abundance: many; d_gene: NA; CDR3aa: CASSRVVATEAFF; CDR3nt: TGTGCCAGCAGCAGGGTCGTAGCCACTGAAGCTTTCTTT
len: 15; j_gene: TRBJ1-2; v_gene: TRBV4-1; abundance: NA; d_gene: NA; CDR3aa: CASSQSGGTNYGYTF; CDR3nt: TGCGCCAGCAGCCAGTCGGGAGGGACTAACTATGGCTACACCTTC
len: 17; j_gene: TRBJ2-1; v_gene: TRBV7-2; abundance: few; d_gene: TRBD2; CDR3aa: CASSFPTSGASYNEQFF; CDR3nt: TGTGCCAGCAGCTTTCCGACTAGCGGAGCTTCCTACAATGAGCAGTTCTTC
len: 13; j_gene: TRBJ1-1; v_gene: TRBV7-9; abundance: many; d_gene: NA; CDR3aa: CASSPRMNTEAFF; CDR3nt: TGTGCCAGCAGCCCCAGGATGAACACTGAAGCTTTCTTT
len: 14; j_gene: TRBJ1-6; v_gene: TRBV12-3/TRBV12-4; abundance: NA; d_gene: TRBD1; CDR3aa: CASTNRQGGSPLHF; CDR3nt: TGTGCCAGCACCAACCGACAGGGAGGATCACCCCTCCACTTT
len: 13; j_gene: TRBJ1-1; v_gene: TRBV7-9; abundance: few; d_gene: NA; CDR3aa: CASGRQMNTEAFF; CDR3nt: TGTGCCAGCGGAAGGCAGATGAACACTGAAGCTTTCTTT
len: 16; j_gene: TRBJ1-5; v_gene: TRBV25-1; abundance: NA; d_gene: NA; CDR3aa: CASSENQAGEGQPQHF; CDR3nt: TGTGCCAGCAGTGAAAATCAGGCAGGGGAAGGTCAGCCCCAGCATTTT
len: 15; j_gene: TRBJ1-2; v_gene: TRBV5-5; abundance: few; d_gene: TRBD1; CDR3aa: CASSFGQGGWYGYTF; CDR3nt: TGTGCCAGCAGCTTTGGACAGGGTGGATGGTATGGCTACACCTTC
len: 15; j_gene: TRBJ2-1; v_gene: TRBV5-5; abundance: few; d_gene: TRBD2; CDR3aa: CASSLAGLSYNEQFF; CDR3nt: TGTGCCAGCAGCCTAGCGGGCCTCTCCTACAATGAGCAGTTCTTC